These 6 T cell receptor beta chains were sequenced from one sample in a study of human versus mouse CDR3 diversity and MHC coevolution. Assay: immunoSEQ multiplex PCR; the TCRdb copy retains only in-frame clones and omits some. The sample includes about 81,000 clones, 93% seen only once; the top ten take around 1.5%. The sample taken for sequencing was naive CD4+ T cells from blood. Subset: CD45RO-negative CD62L-positive naive CD4 T cells. These receptor sequences come from a person between 25 and 75 years old in good health.

This chain uses TRBV5-4 with TRBJ2-5, with 7 bases lining up with TRBD2. Trimming at V came to 6 bases and at J to 2 bases, leaving 10 bases not matched to a gene. Germline V gene sequence: CDR1 SGHNT, CDR2 YYREEE (reference sequence). This CDR3 is 15 amino acids long. CDR3 DNA sequence: TGTGCCAGCACCCCGTCTCTAGCGGTGCAAGAGACCCAGTACTTC. Translation: CASTPSLAVQETQYF.

The gene calls are TRBV30 and TRBJ2-2, with 11 bases lining up with TRBD2. The CDR3 spans 16 residues. V was clipped by 2 bases and J by 6 bases; unmatched bases: 8. CDR1 is GTSNPN and CDR2 is SVGIG in the germline V gene (reference sequence). The CDR3 DNA sequence: TGTGCCTGGAGTAAGGCTAGCGGGGGGAGAGCCGGGGAGCTGTTTTTT. It translates to CAWSKASGGRAGELFF.

The chain employs TRBV9 and TRBJ2-1, with a possible D match to TRBD2 (5 bases). Germline values: CDR1 SGDLS, CDR2 YYNGEE. The CDR3 extends over 13 amino acids. V shed 0 bases and J shed 10 bases, with 11 bases lying between them. This CDR3 is CASSVGGPGEQFF. The CDR3 bases are TGTGCCAGCAGCGTAGGTGGGCCGGGGGAGCAGTTCTTC.

The V call is TRBV21-1, the J call TRBJ2-7; the table's TRBD2 call for D was not verified on the DNA. TRBV21-1 is shown as a pseudogene. The CDR3 has 19 amino acids. CDR3 sequence: CASSKDRLAGALSDYEQYF. CDR3 sequence (DNA): TGTGCCAGCAGCAAAGATCGTCTAGCGGGGGCCTTGAGTGACTACGAGCAGTACTTC.

V gene TRBV29-1 combines with J gene TRBJ1-3; 7 nucleotides align to TRBD1. The CDR3 contains 13 residues. The V gene's germline CDR1 is SQVTM and CDR2 ANQGSEA. Trimming took 7 bases from V and 3 from J; bases not matched to a gene: 6. The CDR3 region is CSGKGAGGNTIYF. The CDR3 nucleotides read TGCAGCGGGAAGGGGGCAGGTGGAAACACCATATATTTT.

The sample holds one count of this clone. The chain joins TRBV18 to TRBJ2-2; no clear D gene. Trimming stripped 5 bases from V and 6 bases from J, with 10 bases between. The germline gives CDR1 KGHSH, CDR2 LQKENI. The CDR3 runs 13 residues. The CDR3 is CASSELVSGELFF. CDR3 DNA sequence: TGTGCCAGCTCAGAGCTAGTATCCGGGGAGCTGTTTTTT.